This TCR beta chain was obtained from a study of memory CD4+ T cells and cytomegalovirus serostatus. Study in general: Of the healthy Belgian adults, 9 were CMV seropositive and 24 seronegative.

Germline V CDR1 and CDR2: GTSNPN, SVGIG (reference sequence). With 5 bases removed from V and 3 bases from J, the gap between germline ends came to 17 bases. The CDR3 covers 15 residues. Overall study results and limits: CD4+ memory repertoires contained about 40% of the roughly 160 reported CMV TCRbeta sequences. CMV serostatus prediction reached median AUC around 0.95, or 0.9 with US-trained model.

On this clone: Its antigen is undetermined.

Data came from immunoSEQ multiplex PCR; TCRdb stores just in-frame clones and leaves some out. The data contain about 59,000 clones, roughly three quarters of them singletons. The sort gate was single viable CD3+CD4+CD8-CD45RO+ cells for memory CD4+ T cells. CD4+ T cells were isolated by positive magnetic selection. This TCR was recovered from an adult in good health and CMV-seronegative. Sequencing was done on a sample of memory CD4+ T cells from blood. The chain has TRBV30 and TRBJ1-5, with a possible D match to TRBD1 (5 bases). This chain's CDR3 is CAWGEEGTINQPQHF. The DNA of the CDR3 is TGTGCCTGGGGGGAAGAAGGGACGATCAATCAGCCCCAGCATTTT.